The text below deals with one TCR beta chain. This entry comes from a study of blood T cell repertoires in COVID-19. Study details: The United States, Italy and Spain provided the acute and convalescent COVID-19 samples. PBMCs, B-cell-depleted T cells, or T cells provided the cDNA or gDNA that made up the material.

The CDR3 runs to 10 residues. CDR1 is GTSNPN and CDR2 is SVGIG in the germline V gene (reference sequence). Trimming stripped 7 bases from V and 6 bases from J, with 9 bases between. Original methodology: The authors estimated nucleated cell counts from reference gene primer amplification. Generated by immunoSEQ multiplex PCR, the TCRdb table keeps only in-frame clones and is missing some. V, J and clone size were drawn from that table, and D and trimming were deduced from the DNA. The data hold tens of thousands of clones, with 79% observed a single time. The TCR originated in a man aged 55 to 69 with active or convalescent COVID-19. The specimen was peripheral blood. The chain couples TRBV30 to TRBJ1-1, with D tentatively TRBD1 (5 bases). CDR3 coding DNA: TGTGCCTTCAGGGTCGCTGAAGCTTTCTTT. Encoded protein: CAFRVAEAFF.